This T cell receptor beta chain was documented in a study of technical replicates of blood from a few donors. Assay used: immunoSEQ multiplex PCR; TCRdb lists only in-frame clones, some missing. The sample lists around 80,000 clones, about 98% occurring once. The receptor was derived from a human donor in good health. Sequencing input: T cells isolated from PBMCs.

CDR3 in DNA: TGCGCCAGCAGCTTGGACCCGAATACAGGGGGAGGCTACACCTTC. This sequence encodes CASSLDPNTGGGYTF. V and J are TRBV5-1 and TRBJ1-2, with 8 nucleotides matching TRBD1. Losses at the gene ends were 0 bases for V and 8 bases for J; bases not matched to a gene: 9. The CDR3 runs 15 residues. Germline CDR1 SGHRS, CDR2 YFSETQ.